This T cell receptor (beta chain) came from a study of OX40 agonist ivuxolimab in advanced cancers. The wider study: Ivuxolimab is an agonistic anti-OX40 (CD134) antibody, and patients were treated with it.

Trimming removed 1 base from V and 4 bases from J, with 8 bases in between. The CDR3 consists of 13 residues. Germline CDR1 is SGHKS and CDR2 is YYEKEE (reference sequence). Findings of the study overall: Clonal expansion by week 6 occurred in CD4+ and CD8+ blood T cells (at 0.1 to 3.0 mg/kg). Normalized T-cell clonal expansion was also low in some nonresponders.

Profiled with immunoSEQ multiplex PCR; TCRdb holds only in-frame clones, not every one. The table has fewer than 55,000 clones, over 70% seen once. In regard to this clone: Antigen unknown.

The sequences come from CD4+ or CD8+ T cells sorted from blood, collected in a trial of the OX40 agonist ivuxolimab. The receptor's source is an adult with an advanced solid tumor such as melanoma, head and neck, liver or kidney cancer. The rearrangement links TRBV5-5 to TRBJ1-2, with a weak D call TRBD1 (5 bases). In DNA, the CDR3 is TGTGCCAGCAGCTTGCAGGGCTTCTATGGCTACACCTTC. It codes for CASSLQGFYGYTF.